This TCR beta chain was retrieved from a study of blood T cell repertoires in COVID-19. Whole-study context: Both acute and convalescent COVID-19 samples were obtained from the United States, Italy and Spain.

Data came from immunoSEQ multiplex PCR; TCRdb stores just in-frame clones and leaves some out. The sample lists 80,000 to 100,000 clones; more than 70% were seen once. V was clipped by 4 bases and J by 5 bases, with 16 bases between them. This CDR3 has 15 residues. From germline, CDR1 is SGHNT and CDR2 YYREEE (reference sequence). The TCR originated in a woman older than 75 in a cohort sampled during active or convalescent COVID-19. V usage is TRBV5-4 and J usage is TRBJ1-5, with unresolved D. The sample taken for sequencing was peripheral blood. The CDR3 coding sequence is TGTGCCAGCAGCGATGGAGTAGACGGGTATCAGCCCCAGCATTTT. This codes for CASSDGVDGYQPQHF.